The entry below gives a single T cell receptor beta chain sequence along with its context. This entry belongs to a study of PD-L1 blockade in urothelial cancer. The CDR3 totals 15 residues. Germline V gene lookup returns CDR1 SGHRS and CDR2 YFSETQ. The V gene lost 0 bases and the J gene lost 8 bases, with 17 bases spanning the gap. Clones were read by immunoSEQ multiplex PCR, and TCRdb kept only the in-frame ones, dropping some. The data show tens of thousands of clones, more than 75% seen once. This chain uses TRBV5-1 with TRBJ1-2; D remains unclear. The receptor was isolated from a man over 45 with urothelial cancer. Sequencing used PBMCs, obtained around atezolizumab (anti-PD-L1) treatment. The CDR3, as DNA: TGCGCCAGCAGCTTGGTTTCGAGAGTAGGAGGAGGCTACACCTTC. Its translation is CASSLVSRVGGGYTF.